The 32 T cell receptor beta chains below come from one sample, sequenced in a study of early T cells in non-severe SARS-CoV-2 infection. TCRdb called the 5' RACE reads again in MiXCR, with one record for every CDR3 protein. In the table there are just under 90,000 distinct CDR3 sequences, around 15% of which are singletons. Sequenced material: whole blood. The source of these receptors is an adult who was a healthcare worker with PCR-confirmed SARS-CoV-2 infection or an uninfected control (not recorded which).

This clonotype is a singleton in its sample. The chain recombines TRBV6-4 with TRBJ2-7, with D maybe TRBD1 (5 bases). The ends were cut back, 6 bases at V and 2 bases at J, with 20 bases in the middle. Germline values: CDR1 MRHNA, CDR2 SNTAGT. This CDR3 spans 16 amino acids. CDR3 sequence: CASRVRAPNPTYEQYF. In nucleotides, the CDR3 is TGTGCCAGCAGGGTCAGGGCCCCGAATCCCACCTACGAGCAGTACTTC.

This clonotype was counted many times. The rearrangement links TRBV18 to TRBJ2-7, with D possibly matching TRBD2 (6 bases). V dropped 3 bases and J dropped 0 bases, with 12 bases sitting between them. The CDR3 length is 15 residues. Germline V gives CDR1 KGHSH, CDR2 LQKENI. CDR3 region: CASSPGTPSSYEQYF. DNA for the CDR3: TGTGCCAGCTCACCCGGGACTCCTAGCTCCTACGAGCAGTACTTC.

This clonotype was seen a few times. The CDR3 coding sequence is TGCGCCAGCAGCCAAGGGAGACAGTATAATCAGCCCCAGCATTTT. Translation: CASSQGRQYNQPQHF. The V call is TRBV4-1, the J call TRBJ1-5; a weak D match, TRBD1 (5 bases). Germline V CDR1 and CDR2: MGHRA, YSYEKL. The CDR3 runs 15 residues. V was pared by 1 base and J by 4 bases, with 11 bases between.

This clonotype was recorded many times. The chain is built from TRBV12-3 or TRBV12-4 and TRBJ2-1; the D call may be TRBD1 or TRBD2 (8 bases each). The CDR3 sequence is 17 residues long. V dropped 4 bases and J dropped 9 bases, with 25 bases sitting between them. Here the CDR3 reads CASSYDRGLGPVAEQFF. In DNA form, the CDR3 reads TGTGCCAGCAGTTACGACAGGGGACTAGGGCCCGTCGCTGAGCAGTTCTTC.

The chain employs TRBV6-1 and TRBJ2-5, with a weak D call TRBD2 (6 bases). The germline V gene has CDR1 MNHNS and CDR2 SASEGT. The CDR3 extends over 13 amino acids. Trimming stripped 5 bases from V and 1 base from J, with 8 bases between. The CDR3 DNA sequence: TGTGCCAGCAGTCGGGACTTCCAAGAGACCCAGTACTTC. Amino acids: CASSRDFQETQYF.

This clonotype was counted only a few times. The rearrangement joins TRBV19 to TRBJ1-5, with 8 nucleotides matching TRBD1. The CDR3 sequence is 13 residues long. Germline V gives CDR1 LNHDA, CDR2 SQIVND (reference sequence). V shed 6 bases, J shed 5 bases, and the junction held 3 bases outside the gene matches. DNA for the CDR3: TGTGCCAGTAGCGGACAGGGAGATCAGCCCCAGCATTTT. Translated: CASSGQGDQPQHF.

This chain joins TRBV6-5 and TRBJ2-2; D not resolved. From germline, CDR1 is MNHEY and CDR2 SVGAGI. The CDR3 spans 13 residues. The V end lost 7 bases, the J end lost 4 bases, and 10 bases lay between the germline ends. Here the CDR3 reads CASTLGFTGELFF. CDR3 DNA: TGTGCCAGCACCCTAGGTTTCACCGGGGAGCTGTTTTTT.

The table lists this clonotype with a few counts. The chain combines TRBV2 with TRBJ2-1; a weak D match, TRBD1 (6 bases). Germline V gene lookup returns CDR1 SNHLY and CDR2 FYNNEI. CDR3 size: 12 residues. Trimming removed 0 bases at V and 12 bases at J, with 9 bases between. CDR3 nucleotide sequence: TGTGCCAGCAGTGAAGCTAGAGGGGGGCAGTTCTTC. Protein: CASSEARGGQFF.

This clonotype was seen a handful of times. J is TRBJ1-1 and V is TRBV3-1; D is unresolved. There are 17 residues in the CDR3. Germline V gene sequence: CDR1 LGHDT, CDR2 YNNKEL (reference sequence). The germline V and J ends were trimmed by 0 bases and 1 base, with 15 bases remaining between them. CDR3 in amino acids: CASSQDKGWRRNTEAFF. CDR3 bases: TGTGCCAGCAGCCAAGATAAGGGATGGAGACGGAACACTGAAGCTTTCTTT.

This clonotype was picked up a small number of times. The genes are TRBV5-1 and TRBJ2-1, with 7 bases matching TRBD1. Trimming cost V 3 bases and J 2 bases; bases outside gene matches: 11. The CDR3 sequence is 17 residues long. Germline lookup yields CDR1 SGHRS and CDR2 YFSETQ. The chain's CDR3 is CASSSVLQGQPYNEQFF. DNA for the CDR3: TGCGCCAGCAGCTCCGTACTACAGGGGCAGCCCTACAATGAGCAGTTCTTC.

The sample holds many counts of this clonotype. The chain's CDR3 is CSAPFPGLAGGTGELFF. The CDR3 DNA reads as TGCAGTGCCCCTTTTCCGGGACTAGCGGGAGGAACCGGGGAGCTGTTTTTT. The chain couples TRBV20-1 to TRBJ2-2; 15 positions match TRBD2. This CDR3 is built from 17 residues. In germline, CDR1 is DFQATT, CDR2 SNEGSKA (reference sequence). V lost 6 bases and J lost 5; bases outside the gene matches: 10.

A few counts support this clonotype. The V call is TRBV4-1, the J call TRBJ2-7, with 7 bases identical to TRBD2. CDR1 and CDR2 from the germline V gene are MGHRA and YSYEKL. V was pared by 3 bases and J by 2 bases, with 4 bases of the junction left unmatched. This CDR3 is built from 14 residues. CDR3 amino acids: CASSQYGGTYEQYF. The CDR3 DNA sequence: TGCGCCAGCAGCCAGTACGGGGGGACCTACGAGCAGTACTTC.

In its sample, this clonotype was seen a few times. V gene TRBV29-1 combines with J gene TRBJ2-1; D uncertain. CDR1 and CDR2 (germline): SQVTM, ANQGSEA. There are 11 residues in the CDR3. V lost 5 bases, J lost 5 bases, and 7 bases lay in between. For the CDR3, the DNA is TGCAGCGTTCGGGCCAACAATGAGCAGTTCTTC. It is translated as CSVRANNEQFF.

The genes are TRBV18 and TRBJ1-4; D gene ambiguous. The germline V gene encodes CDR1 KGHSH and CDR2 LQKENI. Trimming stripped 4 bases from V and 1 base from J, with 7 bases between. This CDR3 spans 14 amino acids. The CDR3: CASSRAETNEKLFF. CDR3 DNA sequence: TGTGCCAGCTCACGAGCGGAAACTAATGAAAAACTGTTTTTT.

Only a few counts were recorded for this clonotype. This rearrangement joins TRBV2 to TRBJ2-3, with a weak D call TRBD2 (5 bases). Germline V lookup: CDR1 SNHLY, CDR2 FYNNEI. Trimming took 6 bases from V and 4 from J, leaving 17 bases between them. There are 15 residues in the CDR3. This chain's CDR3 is CASSVLGNMADTQYF. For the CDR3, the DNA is TGTGCCAGCAGCGTTCTCGGGAACATGGCAGATACGCAGTATTTT.

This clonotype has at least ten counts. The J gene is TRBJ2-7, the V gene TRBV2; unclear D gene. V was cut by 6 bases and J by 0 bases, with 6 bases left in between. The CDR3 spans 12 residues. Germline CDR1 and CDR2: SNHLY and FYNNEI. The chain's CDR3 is CASRVLSYEQYF. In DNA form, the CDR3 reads TGTGCCAGCAGGGTCCTCTCCTACGAGCAGTACTTC. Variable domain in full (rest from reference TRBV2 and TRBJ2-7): EPEVTQTPSHQVTQMGQEVILRCVPISNHLYFYWYRQILGQKVEFLVSFYNNEISEKSEIFDDQFSVERPDGSNFTLKIRSTKLEDSAMYFCASRVLSYEQYFGPGTRLTVT.

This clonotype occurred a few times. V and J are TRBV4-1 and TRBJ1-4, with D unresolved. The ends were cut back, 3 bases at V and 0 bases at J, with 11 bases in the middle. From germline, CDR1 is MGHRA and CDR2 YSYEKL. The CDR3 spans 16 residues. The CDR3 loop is CASSHETPATNEKLFF. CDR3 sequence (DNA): TGCGCCAGCAGCCATGAAACCCCTGCAACTAATGAAAAACTGTTTTTT.

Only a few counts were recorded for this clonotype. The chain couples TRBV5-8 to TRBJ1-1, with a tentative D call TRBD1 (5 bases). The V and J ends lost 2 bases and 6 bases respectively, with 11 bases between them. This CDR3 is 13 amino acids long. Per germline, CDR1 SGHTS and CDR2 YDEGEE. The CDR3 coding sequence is TGTGCCAGCAGCTTTGATGGGGGAGCTGAAGCTTTCTTT. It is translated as CASSFDGGAEAFF.

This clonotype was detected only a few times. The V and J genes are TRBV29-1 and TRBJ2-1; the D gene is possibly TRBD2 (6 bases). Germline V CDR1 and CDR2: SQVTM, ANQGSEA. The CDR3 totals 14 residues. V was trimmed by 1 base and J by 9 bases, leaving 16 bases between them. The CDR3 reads CSVEVGGGGTEQFF. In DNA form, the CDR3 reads TGCAGCGTTGAAGTGGGGGGAGGAGGGACTGAGCAGTTCTTC.

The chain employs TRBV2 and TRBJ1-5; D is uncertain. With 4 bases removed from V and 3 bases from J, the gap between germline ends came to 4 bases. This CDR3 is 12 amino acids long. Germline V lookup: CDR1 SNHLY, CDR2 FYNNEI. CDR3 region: CASSGLNQPQHF. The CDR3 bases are TGTGCCAGCAGTGGGCTCAATCAGCCCCAGCATTTT. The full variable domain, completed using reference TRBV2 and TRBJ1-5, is EPEVTQTPSHQVTQMGQEVILRCVPISNHLYFYWYRQILGQKVEFLVSFYNNEISEKSEIFDDQFSVERPDGSNFTLKIRSTKLEDSAMYFCASSGLNQPQHFGDGTRLSIL.

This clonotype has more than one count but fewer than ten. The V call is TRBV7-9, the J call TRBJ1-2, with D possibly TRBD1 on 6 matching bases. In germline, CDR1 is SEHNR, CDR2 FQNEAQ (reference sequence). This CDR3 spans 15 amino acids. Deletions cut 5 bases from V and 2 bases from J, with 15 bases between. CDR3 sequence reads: CASSPGGQSNYGYTF. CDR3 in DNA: TGTGCCAGCAGCCCCGGTGGACAGTCGAACTATGGCTACACCTTC. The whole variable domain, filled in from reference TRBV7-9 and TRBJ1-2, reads DTGVSQNPRHKITKRGQNVTFRCDPISEHNRLYWYRQTLGQGPEFLTYFQNEAQLEKSRLLSDRFSAERPKGSFSTLEIQRTEQGDSAMYLCASSPGGQSNYGYTFGSGTRLTVV.

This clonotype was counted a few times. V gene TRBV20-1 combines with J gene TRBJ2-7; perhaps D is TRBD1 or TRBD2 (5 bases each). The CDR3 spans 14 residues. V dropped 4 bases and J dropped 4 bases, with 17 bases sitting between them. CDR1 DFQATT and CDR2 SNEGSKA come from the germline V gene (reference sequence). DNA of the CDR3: TGCAGTGCTACCGGGGACCCGAAAGTGTACGAGCAGTACTTC. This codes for CSATGDPKVYEQYF.

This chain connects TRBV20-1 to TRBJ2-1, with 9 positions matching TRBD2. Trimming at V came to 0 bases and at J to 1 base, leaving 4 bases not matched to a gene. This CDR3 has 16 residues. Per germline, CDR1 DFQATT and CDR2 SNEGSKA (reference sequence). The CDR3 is CSARDRAGGSYNEQFF. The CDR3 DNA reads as TGCAGTGCTAGAGATCGGGCGGGAGGGTCCTACAATGAGCAGTTCTTC.

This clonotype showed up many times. Here the CDR3 reads CASSQKPLALFYEQYF. The CDR3 DNA reads as TGTGCCAGCTCACAAAAGCCACTGGCTCTTTTCTACGAGCAGTACTTC. The chain employs TRBV18 and TRBJ2-7, with D unresolved. Germline CDR1 is KGHSH and CDR2 is LQKENI. The CDR3 extends over 16 amino acids. V lost 4 bases, J lost 3 bases, and 19 bases lay in between.

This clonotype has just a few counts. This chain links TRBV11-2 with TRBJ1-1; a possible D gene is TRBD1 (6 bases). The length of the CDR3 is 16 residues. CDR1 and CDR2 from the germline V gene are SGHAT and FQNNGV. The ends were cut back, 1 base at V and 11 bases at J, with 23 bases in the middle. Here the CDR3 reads CASSLGGPGQLRRAFF. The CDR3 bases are TGTGCCAGCAGCTTAGGAGGACCTGGACAGTTGAGAAGGGCTTTCTTT. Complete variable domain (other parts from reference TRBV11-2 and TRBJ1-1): EAGVAQSPRYKIIEKRQSVAFWCNPISGHATLYWYQQILGQGPKLLIQFQNNGVVDDSQLPKDRFSAERLKGVDSTLKIQPAKLEDSAVYLCASSLGGPGQLRRAFFGQGTRLTVV.

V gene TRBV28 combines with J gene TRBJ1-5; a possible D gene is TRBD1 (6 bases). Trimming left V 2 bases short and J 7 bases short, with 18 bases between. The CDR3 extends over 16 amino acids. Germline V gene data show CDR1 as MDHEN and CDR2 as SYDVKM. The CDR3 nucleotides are TGTGCCAGCAGTTTACCCTCGGACAGTTCAGAACAGCCCCAGCATTTT. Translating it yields CASSLPSDSSEQPQHF.

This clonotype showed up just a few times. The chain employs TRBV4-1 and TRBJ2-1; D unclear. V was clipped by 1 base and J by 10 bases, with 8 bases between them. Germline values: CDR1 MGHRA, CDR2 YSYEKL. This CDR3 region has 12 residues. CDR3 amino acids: CASSQVVREQFF. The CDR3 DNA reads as TGCGCCAGCAGCCAAGTGGTTCGCGAGCAGTTCTTC.

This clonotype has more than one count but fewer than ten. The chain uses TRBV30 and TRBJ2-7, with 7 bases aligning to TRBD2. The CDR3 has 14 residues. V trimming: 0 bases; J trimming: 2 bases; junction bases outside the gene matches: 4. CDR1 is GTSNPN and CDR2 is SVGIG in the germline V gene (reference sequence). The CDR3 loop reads CAWSVREGTYEQYF. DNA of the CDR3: TGTGCCTGGAGTGTAAGGGAGGGGACCTACGAGCAGTACTTC.

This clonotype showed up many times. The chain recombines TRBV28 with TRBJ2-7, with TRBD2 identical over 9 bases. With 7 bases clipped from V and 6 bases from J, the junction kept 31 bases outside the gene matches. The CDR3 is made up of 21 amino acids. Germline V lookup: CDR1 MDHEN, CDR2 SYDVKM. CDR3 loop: CASTSVYRSLGSLAGGVEQYF. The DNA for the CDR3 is TGTGCCAGCACTTCAGTTTATAGGAGTCTCGGATCCCTTGCGGGAGGGGTCGAGCAGTACTTC.

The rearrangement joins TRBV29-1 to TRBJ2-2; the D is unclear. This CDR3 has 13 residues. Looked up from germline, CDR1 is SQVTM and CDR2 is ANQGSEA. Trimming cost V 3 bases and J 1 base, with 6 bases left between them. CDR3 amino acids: CSVDSENTGELFF. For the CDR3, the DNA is TGCAGCGTTGACAGCGAGAACACCGGGGAGCTGTTTTTT.

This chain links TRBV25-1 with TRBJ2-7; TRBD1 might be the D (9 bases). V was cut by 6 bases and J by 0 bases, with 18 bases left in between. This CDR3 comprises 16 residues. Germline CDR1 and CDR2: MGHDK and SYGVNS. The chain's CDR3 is CASSGGGTGSSYEQYF. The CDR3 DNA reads TGTGCCAGCAGCGGGGGGGGGACAGGGAGCTCCTACGAGCAGTACTTC.

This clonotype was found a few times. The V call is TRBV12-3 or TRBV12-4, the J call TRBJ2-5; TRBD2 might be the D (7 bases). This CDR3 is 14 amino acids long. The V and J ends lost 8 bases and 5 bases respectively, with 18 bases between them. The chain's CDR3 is CASQDRGADETQYF. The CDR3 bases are TGTGCCAGCCAAGACCGGGGGGCAGATGAGACCCAGTACTTC.